This TCR beta chain was profiled in a study of CXCR3-negative and CXCR3-positive naive CD8 T cells. Study-level information: Across all libraries, TRB reads numbered roughly 140 million, with about 1.5 +/- 0.3 million in each library.

Libraries were UMI-labeled 5' RACE TRB cDNA. TCRdb reprocessed the 5' RACE reads and stores each CDR3 protein as one record, lacking DNA. In all, the sample yields some 130,000 distinct CDR3 sequences. Whole-study results and caveats: High diversity, comparable across both naive subsets, contrasted with much lower diversity in memory CD8+ cells. Partial loss of CXCR3 expression followed cryopreservation; most assays used fresh PBMCs.

By phenotype, naive CD8+ T cells were CD45RO-CCR7+CD27+CD95-. A word on this clonotype: Its antigen remains unidentified.

This CDR3 comprises 15 residues. CDR1 and CDR2 (germline): MNHEY, SVGEGT. The sequencing sample was made of naive CXCR3- CD8+ T cells from blood. The subset here: CD45RO-CCR7+CD27+CD95- naive CD8+ T cells lacking CXCR3 (TNR3-). This receptor was taken from a human donor in good health. Some clones in this sample may be carry-over from other donors' samples. The V gene is TRBV6-2 or TRBV6-3, the J gene TRBJ1-2; TCRdb's assignment of TRBD1 cannot be checked, as there is no DNA. The CDR3 reads CASSQDSTFYYGYTF.